This T cell receptor (beta chain) was captured by sequencing in a study of response to subunit inactivated influenza vaccine. TCRdb reanalysed the RT-PCR reads using MiXCR and keeps one entry per CDR3 protein. The sample consists of 600,000 to 850,000 distinct CDR3 sequences, 13% to 15% of them appearing once. This clonotype was seen only a few times. Germline V CDR1 and CDR2: DFQATT, SNEGSKA (reference sequence). Trimming removed 5 bases at V and 5 bases at J, with 16 bases between. The length of the CDR3 is 14 residues. The receptor was isolated from a man aged 50 to 60 who received an inactivated influenza vaccine. Sequencing used PBMCs from blood, obtained 14 days before vaccination. The chain combines TRBV20-1 with TRBJ1-5, with D perhaps matching TRBD1 (5 bases). CDR3 nucleotide sequence: TGCAGTGCTCAGCCGGGACTCCCATATCAGCCCCAGCATTTT. Translated, it gives CSAQPGLPYQPQHF.